Detailed here is one T cell receptor beta chain. Its matching antigen is unknown. The sample belongs to a study of T-cell memory formation after mild COVID-19. Study in general: The TCR clusters were mostly specific to one donor.

This CDR3 region has 11 residues. V shed 4 bases and J shed 4 bases, with 3 bases lying between them. Per germline, CDR1 LNHNV and CDR2 YYDKDF (reference sequence). The study, taken as a whole, reports: There was no confirmation that second-wave clones peaking on day 37 were SARS-CoV-2 specific.

TCRdb redid the calling of the 5' RACE reads with MiXCR, one entry per CDR3 protein. Here the sample spans about 340,000 distinct CDR3 sequences, over 20% being singletons. The specimen sequenced was PBMCs or a T cell subset sorted from them (not recorded which). The chain links TRBV15 to TRBJ2-3; no reliable D call. The sequence was obtained from an adult woman who had mild COVID-19 (a few samples of this study predate the infection). Cell type and time point are not known. Here the CDR3 reads CATSNADTQYF. The CDR3 nucleotides are TGTGCCACCAGCAACGCAGATACGCAGTATTTT. Full variable domain (missing parts from reference TRBV15 and TRBJ2-3): DAMVIQNPRYQVTQFGKPVTLSCSQTLNHNVMYWYQQKSSQAPKLLFHYYDKDFNNEADTPDNFQSRRPNTSFCFLDIRSPGLGDTAMYLCATSNADTQYFGPGTRLTVL.